This T cell receptor beta chain originates from a study of T cell responses to AZD1222 COVID-19 vaccine. The protocol was immunoSEQ multiplex PCR, while the TCRdb copy is restricted to in-frame clones and leaves out a portion. The table lists tens of thousands of clones, around 93% of them singletons, with more than 7.5% in the top ten. CDR1 and CDR2 (germline): KGHDR, SFDVKD. CDR3 size: 13 residues. The V gene lost 7 bases and the J gene lost 6 bases, with 13 bases spanning the gap. Both about-4-week and about-12-week second-dose recipients were combined. Study-level findings and limits: The repertoires were collected only after the peak T cell response.

A word on this clone: Its antigen is not known.

The sample consisted of peripheral blood, taken 28 days after the second AZD1222 dose. The receptor's source is an adult who received the AZD1222 COVID-19 vaccine. V and J are TRBV24-1 and TRBJ2-3; no definite D call. CDR3 amino acids: CATRGSSSDTQYF. CDR3 bases: TGTGCCACCAGAGGTTCGTCGTCGGATACGCAGTATTTT.